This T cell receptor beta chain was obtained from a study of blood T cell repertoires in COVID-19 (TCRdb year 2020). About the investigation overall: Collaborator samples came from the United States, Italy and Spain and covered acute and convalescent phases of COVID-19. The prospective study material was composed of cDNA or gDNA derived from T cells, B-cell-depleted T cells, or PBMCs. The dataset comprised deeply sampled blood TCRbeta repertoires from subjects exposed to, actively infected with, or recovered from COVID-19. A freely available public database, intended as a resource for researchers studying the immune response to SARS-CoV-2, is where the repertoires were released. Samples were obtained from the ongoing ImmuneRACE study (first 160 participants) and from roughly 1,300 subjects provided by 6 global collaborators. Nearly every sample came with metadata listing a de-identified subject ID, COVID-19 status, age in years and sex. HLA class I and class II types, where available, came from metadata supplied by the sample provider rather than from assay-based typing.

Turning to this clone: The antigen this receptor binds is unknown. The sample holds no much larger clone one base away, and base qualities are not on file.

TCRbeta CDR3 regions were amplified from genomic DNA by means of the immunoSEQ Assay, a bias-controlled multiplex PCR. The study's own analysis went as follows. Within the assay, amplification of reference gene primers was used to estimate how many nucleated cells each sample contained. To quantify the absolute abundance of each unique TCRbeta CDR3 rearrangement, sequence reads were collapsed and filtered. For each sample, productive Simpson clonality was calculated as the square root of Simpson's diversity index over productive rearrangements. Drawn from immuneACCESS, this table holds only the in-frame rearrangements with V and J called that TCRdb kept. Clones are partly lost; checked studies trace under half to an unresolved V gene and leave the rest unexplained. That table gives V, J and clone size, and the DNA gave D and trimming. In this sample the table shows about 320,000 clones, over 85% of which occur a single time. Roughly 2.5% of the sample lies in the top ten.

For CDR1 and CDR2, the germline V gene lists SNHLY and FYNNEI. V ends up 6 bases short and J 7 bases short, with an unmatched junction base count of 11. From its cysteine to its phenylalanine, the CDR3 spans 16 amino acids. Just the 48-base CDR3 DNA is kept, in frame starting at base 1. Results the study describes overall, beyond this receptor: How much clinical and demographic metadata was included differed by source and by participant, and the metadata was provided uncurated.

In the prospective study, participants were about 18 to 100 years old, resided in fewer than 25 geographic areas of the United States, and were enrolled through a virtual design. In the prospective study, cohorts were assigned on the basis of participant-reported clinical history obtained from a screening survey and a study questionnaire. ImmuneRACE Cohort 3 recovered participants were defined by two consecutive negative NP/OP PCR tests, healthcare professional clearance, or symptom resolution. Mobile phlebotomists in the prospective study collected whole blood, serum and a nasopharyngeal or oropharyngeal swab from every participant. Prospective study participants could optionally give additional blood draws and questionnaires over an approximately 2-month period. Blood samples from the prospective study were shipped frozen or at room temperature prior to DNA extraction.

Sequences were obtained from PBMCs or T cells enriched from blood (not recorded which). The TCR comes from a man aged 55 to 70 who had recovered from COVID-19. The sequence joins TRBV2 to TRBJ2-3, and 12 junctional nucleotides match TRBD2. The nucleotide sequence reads TGTGCCAGCAGGCGCGGAACTAGCGGGGGGTCCAATACGCAGTATTTT. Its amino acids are CASRRGTSGGSNTQYF.